This TCR beta chain was captured in a study of shared clonotypes between healthy human individuals. On the study more broadly: A few men and a couple of women, aged 18 to 49, were donors.

Clones were read by immunoSEQ multiplex PCR, and TCRdb kept only the in-frame ones, dropping some. Among hundreds of thousands of clones listed, about 95% were seen once. Naive CD8 cells lacked CD45RO, underwent positive selection for CCR7 and left out terminally differentiated effector memory CD45RA+ cells. Study-wide findings and caveats: Roughly 5% of naive CD4 clonotypes were common to several donors. Lower generation probabilities were found for non-shared clonotypes than for those shared by all four donors.

Trimming removed 5 bases from V and 11 bases from J, with 18 bases in between. CDR3 size: 13 residues. Germline V gene data show CDR1 as MNHEY and CDR2 as SVGAGI. In regard to this clone: The target antigen is unknown.

Specimen: naive CD8+ T cells sorted from blood. This chain joins TRBV6-5 and TRBJ1-1; maybe TRBD1 (5 bases). The TCR sequence derives from a woman aged 25 to 39 in good health. The CDR3 sequence is CASSIPSGEDAFF. In DNA, the CDR3 is TGTGCCAGCAGTATCCCCTCGGGGGAGGACGCTTTCTTT.